Listed here is a single TCR beta chain. In the source study's methods: Estimation of nucleated cell counts relied on the amplification of reference gene primers. Profiled with immunoSEQ multiplex PCR; TCRdb holds only in-frame clones, not every one. V, J and clone size reflect that table, while D and trimming were determined from the DNA. The top ten hold about 16% of the sample, which has over 65,000 clones, roughly 82% seen once. The data belong to a study of blood T cell repertoires in COVID-19. About the study: COVID-19 samples, acute and convalescent, were from the United States, Italy and Spain. Sources were T cells, B-cell-depleted T cells, or PBMCs; the material itself was cDNA or gDNA.

This CDR3 is 15 amino acids long. V lost 0 bases and J lost 0, with 9 bases in between. Germline CDR1 SGHRS, CDR2 YFSETQ. This sequence was found in a man older than 75 with active COVID-19. Sample: peripheral blood. V is TRBV5-1 and J is TRBJ1-2; D is unclear. The CDR3 is CASSLEMGANYGYTF. DNA for the CDR3: TGCGCCAGCAGCTTGGAAATGGGAGCTAACTATGGCTACACCTTC.